This is a list of T cell receptor beta chains from one sample in a study of graft-versus-host responses after intestinal transplantation. Assay used: immunoSEQ multiplex PCR; TCRdb lists only in-frame clones, some missing. The data contain about 14,000 clones, almost 30% of them singletons. This material consisted of alloreactive CD4+ T cells from a mixed lymphocyte reaction culture, taken before intestinal transplant. These receptors were collected from a human patient who received an intestinal transplant. Both conserved end residues are part of each CDR3. Each record gives: clone size, D gene, V gene, J gene, CDR3 protein, CDR3 DNA. D genes are given only for firm matches. Clone sizes are given selectively: once, few, many, or a class where the clone is expanded.

>few|TRBD2|TRBV28|TRBJ2-7
CASIAPGLAGRNQYF
TGTGCCAGCATCGCACCGGGACTAGCGGGAAGGAATCAGTACTTC
>few|.|TRBV28|TRBJ1-5
CASGVNSNQPQHF
TGTGCCAGCGGCGTGAATAGCAATCAGCCCCAGCATTTT
>.|.|TRBV7-2|TRBJ2-7
CASSGGNRYEQYF
TGTGCCAGCAGCGGGGGAAATCGGTACGAGCAGTACTTC
>few|TRBD2|TRBV7-3|TRBJ2-2
CASSVTSGRAPGELFF
TGTGCCAGCAGCGTCACTAGCGGGAGGGCCCCCGGGGAGCTGTTTTTT
>few|TRBD1|TRBV9|TRBJ1-2
CASSSRGLSGYTF
TGTGCCAGCAGCTCCAGGGGGCTCAGTGGCTACACCTTC
>few|TRBD2|TRBV30|TRBJ2-1
CAWSRLAGGPSSYNEQFF
TGTGCCTGGAGTAGACTAGCGGGAGGGCCCAGCTCCTACAATGAGCAGTTCTTC
>.|.|TRBV5-4|TRBJ1-1
CASSFPGTMNTEAFF
TGTGCCAGCAGTTTTCCGGGAACTATGAACACTGAAGCTTTCTTT
>.|TRBD1|TRBV6-1|TRBJ2-7
CASKGAWTGGYEQYF
TGTGCCAGCAAAGGAGCCTGGACAGGGGGTTACGAGCAGTACTTC
>.|TRBD2|TRBV28|TRBJ2-3
CASSLVVAGVTQYF
TGTGCCAGCAGTTTGGTGGTAGCGGGAGTCACGCAGTATTTT
>few|.|TRBV7-3|TRBJ1-1
CASSPPGLNTEAFF
TGTGCCAGCAGCCCCCCGGGATTGAACACTGAAGCTTTCTTT
>.|.|TRBV5-1|TRBJ2-5
CASSLVPVIGTGKETQYF
TGCGCCAGCAGCTTGGTCCCGGTTATCGGCACGGGGAAGGAGACCCAGTACTTC
>medium-sized|.|TRBV5-8|TRBJ2-7
CASSQGQLVGLGSYEQYF
TGTGCCAGCAGCCAGGGACAGTTAGTAGGACTAGGCTCCTACGAGCAGTACTTC
>.|.|TRBV28|TRBJ2-7
CASSFIVPVERAYEQYF
TGTGCCAGCAGTTTTATAGTGCCTGTGGAGAGGGCATACGAGCAGTACTTC
>.|.|TRBV28|TRBJ2-6
CASSFMRTGANVLTF
TGTGCCAGCAGTTTTATGCGGACTGGGGCCAACGTCCTGACTTTC
>few|.|TRBV10-2|TRBJ1-2
CASSEDTNYGYTF
TGCGCCAGCAGTGAGGACACCAACTATGGCTACACCTTC
>few|.|TRBV7-3|TRBJ2-6
CASSPRRSGANVLTF
TGTGCCAGCAGCCCGAGGAGATCTGGGGCCAACGTCCTGACTTTC
>few|.|TRBV7-2|TRBJ1-1
CASSFTGTRNTEAFF
TGTGCCAGCAGCTTTACCGGGACGCGTAACACTGAAGCTTTCTTT
>medium-sized|.|TRBV28|TRBJ1-5
CASSLSPVKAQHF
TGTGCCAGCAGTTTAAGTCCTGTTAAGGCCCAGCATTTT
>.|.|TRBV5-1|TRBJ2-2
CASSLANTQGTGELFF
TGCGCCAGCAGCTTGGCCAACACCCAGGGGACCGGGGAGCTGTTTTTT
>few|.|TRBV1|TRBJ1-4
CTSRLGTGGADEKLFF
TGCACCAGCAGACTCGGGACAGGGGGCGCAGATGAAAAACTGTTTTTT